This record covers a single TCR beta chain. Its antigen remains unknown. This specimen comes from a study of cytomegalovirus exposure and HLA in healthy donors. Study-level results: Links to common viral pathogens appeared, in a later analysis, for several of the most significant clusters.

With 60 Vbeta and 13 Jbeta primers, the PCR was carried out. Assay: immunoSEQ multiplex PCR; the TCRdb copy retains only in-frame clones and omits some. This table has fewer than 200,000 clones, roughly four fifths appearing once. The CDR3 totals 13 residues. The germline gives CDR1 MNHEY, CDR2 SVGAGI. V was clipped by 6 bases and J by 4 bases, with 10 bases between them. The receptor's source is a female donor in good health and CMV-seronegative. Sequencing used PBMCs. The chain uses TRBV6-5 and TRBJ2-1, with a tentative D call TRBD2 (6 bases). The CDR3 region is CASRISGYNEQFF. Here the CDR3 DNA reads TGTGCCAGCAGGATTAGCGGATACAATGAGCAGTTCTTC.